These 15 T cell receptor beta chains came from one sample sequenced in a study of vaccination effects on CD4 cells after COVID-19. Libraries were prepared by immunoSEQ multiplex PCR; TCRdb keeps only in-frame clonotypes and omits some of them. The sample holds tens of thousands of clones, around 72% seen once. Their cognate antigens are unknown. Sequencing followed a ViraFEST assay step that expanded antigen-specific CD4+ T cells with viral peptide pools. Subsequent to 10 days of culture, CD4+ T cells were isolated. Vaccinated recipients, who were negative for nucleocapsid antibodies, had no history of SARS-CoV-2 infection. The source material was CD4+ T cells from PBMCs cultured with HCoV-OC43 spike peptides, sampled before COVID-19 vaccination. Subset: HCoV-OC43 spike overlapping peptide pool stimulation. The receptors stem from a human donor who received a COVID-19 vaccine.

This chain connects TRBV5-1 to TRBJ1-1; D gene uncertain. The length of the CDR3 is 13 residues. V was shortened by 5 bases and J by 0 bases, with 8 bases between the two germline ends. CDR1 is SGHRS and CDR2 is YFSETQ in the germline V gene. As DNA, the CDR3 is TGCGCCAGCAGGTCCGGGGTGAACACTGAAGCTTTCTTT. This codes for CASRSGVNTEAFF. Based on the CDR3 plus reference TRBV5-1 and TRBJ1-1, the full variable domain is KAGVTQTPRYLIKTRGQQVTLSCSPISGHRSVSWYQQTPGQGLQFLFEYFSETQRNKGNFPGRFSGRQFSNSRSEMNVSTLELGDSALYLCASRSGVNTEAFFGQGTRLTVV.

This sequence joins TRBV6-1 and TRBJ1-2; tentative D call: TRBD1 (5 bases). The CDR3 contains 12 residues. Trimming cost V 3 bases and J 7 bases, with 9 bases left between them. Germline CDR1 reads MNHNS; CDR2 reads SASEGT. CDR3 DNA: TGTGCCAGCAGTGAGGGCAGGGCTGGCTACACCTTC. Translated, it gives CASSEGRAGYTF.

As DNA, the CDR3 is TGTGCCAGCAGCTTAGCCCTGCGGGACAGAACTGAAGCTTTCTTT. This codes for CASSLALRDRTEAFF. V gene TRBV7-9 combines with J gene TRBJ1-1; 7 bases align to TRBD1. With 0 bases clipped from V and 5 bases from J, the junction kept 6 bases outside the gene matches. Looked up from germline, CDR1 is SEHNR and CDR2 is FQNEAQ (reference sequence). The CDR3 consists of 15 residues.

V and J are TRBV6-6 and TRBJ2-2, with D possibly being TRBD2 (5 bases). Per germline, CDR1 MNHNY and CDR2 SVGAGI (reference sequence). V gave up 6 bases and J gave up 5 bases, with 16 bases separating them. The CDR3 contains 15 residues. The CDR3 loop is CASRDRRTGTGELFF. The CDR3 coding sequence is TGTGCCAGCAGGGACCGACGAACGGGAACCGGGGAGCTGTTTTTT.

This chain uses TRBV6-1 with TRBJ1-2; 9 nucleotides line up with TRBD1. The V and J ends lost 6 bases and 8 bases, in that order; junction bases with no gene match: 10. This CDR3 region has 14 residues. Per germline, CDR1 MNHNS and CDR2 SASEGT. The CDR3: CASRLDRGTNGYTF. In DNA form, the CDR3 reads TGTGCCAGCAGGCTGGACAGGGGAACTAACGGCTACACCTTC.

This chain links TRBV5-1 with TRBJ1-6, with 9 bases that match TRBD1. Germline assignment: CDR1 SGHRS and CDR2 YFSETQ. The CDR3 is 16 residues long. The V segment lost 0 bases and the J segment 7 bases; nucleotides outside the gene matches: 5. This chain's CDR3 is CASSLVVGTGNSPLHF. CDR3 bases: TGCGCCAGCAGCTTGGTTGTCGGGACAGGGAATTCACCCCTCCACTTT.

A few counts support this clone. The chain employs TRBV29-1 and TRBJ2-1; D possibly uses TRBD1 or TRBD2 (5 bases each). Trimming left V 3 bases short and J 8 bases short, with 8 bases between. The CDR3 is 11 amino acids. Germline assignment: CDR1 SQVTM and CDR2 ANQGSEA. The CDR3, as DNA: TGCAGCGTTGATGAGGGGTATGAGCAGTTCTTC. It encodes CSVDEGYEQFF.

This clone was detected a few times. CDR3 bases: TGTGCCAGCAGTGGGATCAAAAGGGGCTACACCTTC. It yields the protein CASSGIKRGYTF. This sequence joins TRBV12-3 or TRBV12-4 and TRBJ1-2, with D uncertain. V shed 5 bases and J shed 8 bases, with 12 bases lying between them. The CDR3 covers 12 residues.

The CDR3 region is CASKQGWNQPQHF. Here the CDR3 DNA reads TGTGCCAGTAAACAGGGGTGGAATCAGCCCCAGCATTTT. The chain recombines TRBV19 with TRBJ1-5, with TRBD1 identical over 7 bases. Germline V CDR1 and CDR2: LNHDA, SQIVND (reference sequence). The V gene end was trimmed by 7 bases and the J gene end by 4 bases; junction bases not matched to a gene: 4. This CDR3 has 13 residues.

In this sample, this clone turned up once. The V call is TRBV18, the J call TRBJ1-3, with 7 bases identical to TRBD1. This CDR3 is built from 16 residues. Germline values: CDR1 KGHSH, CDR2 LQKENI. After removal of 3 bases from V and 0 bases from J, the junction contained 5 bases not matched to a gene. The DNA for the CDR3 is TGTGCCAGCTCACCGGGACAGATTAGCTCTGGAAACACCATATATTTT. Translating gives CASSPGQISSGNTIYF.

The chain couples TRBV7-9 to TRBJ1-2; tentatively, D is TRBD1 (6 bases). Trimming cost V 5 bases and J 8 bases, with 21 bases left between them. Germline values: CDR1 SEHNR, CDR2 FQNEAQ (reference sequence). There are 15 residues in the CDR3. CDR3: CASSRRTQGLDGYTF. CDR3 nucleotides: TGTGCCAGCAGCCGACGGACACAGGGTTTAGACGGCTACACCTTC.

The V call is TRBV6-5, the J call TRBJ1-1; D gene uncertain. The CDR3 is 13 amino acids. Germline V gene data show CDR1 as MNHEY and CDR2 as SVGAGI. Trimming stripped 7 bases from V and 2 bases from J, with 11 bases between. The CDR3 nucleotides read TGTGCCAGCACACGCGGGCCTAACACTGAAGCTTTCTTT. It yields the protein CASTRGPNTEAFF.

The gene calls are TRBV19 and TRBJ2-7, with TRBD1 identical over 8 bases. This CDR3 region has 14 residues. After removal of 2 bases from V and 2 bases from J, the junction contained 2 bases not matched to a gene. Germline CDR1 reads LNHDA; CDR2 reads SQIVND (reference sequence). This CDR3 reads CASSIKTGAYEQYV. Here the CDR3 DNA reads TGTGCCAGTAGTATAAAGACAGGGGCCTACGAGCAGTACGTC.

The CDR3 sequence is CASSRFGALDGYTF. The CDR3 DNA follows: TGTGCCAGCAGCCGCTTTGGGGCCCTAGATGGCTACACCTTC. V is TRBV11-2 and J is TRBJ1-2; tentative D call: TRBD1 (5 bases). Trimming removed 5 bases at V and 6 bases at J, with 16 bases between. The CDR3 contains 14 residues. Germline-derived CDR1 and CDR2 are SGHAT and FQNNGV.

The V and J genes are TRBV7-2 and TRBJ2-5; D is unresolved. Trimming stripped 5 bases from V and 3 bases from J, with 4 bases between. Per germline, CDR1 SGHTA and CDR2 FQGNSA. The CDR3 consists of 11 residues. As DNA, the CDR3 is TGTGCCAGCAGCGGCAAAGAGACCCAGTACTTC. Amino acids: CASSGKETQYF.